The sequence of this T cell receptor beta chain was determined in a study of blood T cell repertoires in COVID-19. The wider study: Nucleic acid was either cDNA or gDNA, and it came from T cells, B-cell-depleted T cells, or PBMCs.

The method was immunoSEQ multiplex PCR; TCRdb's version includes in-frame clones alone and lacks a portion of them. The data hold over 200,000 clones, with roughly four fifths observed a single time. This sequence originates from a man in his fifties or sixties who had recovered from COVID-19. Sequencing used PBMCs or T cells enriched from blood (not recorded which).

Here the CDR3 reads CSAGLAGETQYF. The DNA for the CDR3 is TGCAGCGCCGGACTAGCGGGGGAGACCCAGTACTTC. The rearrangement links TRBV29-1 to TRBJ2-5; 12 bases are shared with TRBD2. CDR3 size: 12 residues. V was pared by 7 bases and J by 5 bases, with 2 bases of the junction left unmatched. Germline V gene data show CDR1 as SQVTM and CDR2 as ANQGSEA.